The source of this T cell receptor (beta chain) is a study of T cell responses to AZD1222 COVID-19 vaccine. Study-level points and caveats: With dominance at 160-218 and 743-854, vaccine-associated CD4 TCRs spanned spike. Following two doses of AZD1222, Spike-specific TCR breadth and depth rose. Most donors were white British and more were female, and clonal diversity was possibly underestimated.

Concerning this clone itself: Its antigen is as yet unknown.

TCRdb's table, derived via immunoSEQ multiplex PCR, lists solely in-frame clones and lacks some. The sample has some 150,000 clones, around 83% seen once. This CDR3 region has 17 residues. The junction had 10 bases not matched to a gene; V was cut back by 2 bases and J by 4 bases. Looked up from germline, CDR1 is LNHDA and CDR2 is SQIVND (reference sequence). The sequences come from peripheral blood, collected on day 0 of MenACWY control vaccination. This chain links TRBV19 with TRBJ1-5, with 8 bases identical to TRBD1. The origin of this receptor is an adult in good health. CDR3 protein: CASSIPTGGAKNQPQHF. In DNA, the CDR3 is TGTGCCAGTAGTATACCCACAGGGGGAGCCAAGAATCAGCCCCAGCATTTT.